The present T cell receptor beta chain was sequenced within a study of blood T cell repertoires in COVID-19. The table came from immunoSEQ multiplex PCR; TCRdb's copy has only in-frame clones and leaves some out. This sample has about 64,000 clones, with 70% to 90% found just once. The CDR3 runs 15 residues. Germline CDR1 reads WSHSY; CDR2 reads SAAADI. Trimming took off 7 bases at V and 2 bases at J, with 16 bases between the two ends. This TCR was recovered from an elderly man with acute or convalescent COVID-19. The rearrangement links TRBV10-2 to TRBJ2-3; D is perhaps TRBD2 (5 bases). Sequenced input: peripheral blood. CDR3 sequence reads: CASTSPSGNTDTQYF. The CDR3 coding sequence is TGCGCCAGCACCTCCCCTTCCGGGAACACAGATACGCAGTATTTT.